This TCR beta chain was profiled in a study of Ad26.COV2.S vaccination and SARS-CoV-2 variants. Overall study: By the intramuscular route, Ad26.COV2.S was given once, or twice 56 days apart.

There are 16 residues in the CDR3. V was cut by 0 bases and J by 0 bases, with 10 bases left in between. CDR1 and CDR2 from the germline V gene are SGHDT and YYEEEE. TCRdb's table, derived via immunoSEQ multiplex PCR, lists solely in-frame clones and lacks some. The data contain about 680,000 clones, more than 80% of them singletons. Treatment denoted: approximately 18 received Ad26.COV2.S at low or high dose, single or two shots; roughly five received placebo; per-sample allocation not given. The samples were gathered on day 63 after the first injection of vaccine or placebo. This chain connects TRBV5-6 to TRBJ1-3; D unresolved. This receptor was obtained from a person aged 18-65 years who received the Ad26.COV2.S COVID-19 vaccine or a placebo. The specimen comprised peripheral blood, sampled in a trial of Ad26.COV2.S vaccine versus placebo. CDR3 protein: CASSLAAGSSGNTIYF. The CDR3 DNA reads TGTGCCAGCAGCTTGGCAGCGGGGTCCTCTGGAAACACCATATATTTT. Drawing the rest from reference TRBV5-6 and TRBJ1-3, the complete variable domain is DAGVTQSPTHLIKTRGQQVTLRCSPKSGHDTVSWYQQALGQGPQFIFQYYEEEERQRGNFPDRFSGHQFPNYSSELNVNALLLGDSALYLCASSLAAGSSGNTIYFGEGSWLTVV.